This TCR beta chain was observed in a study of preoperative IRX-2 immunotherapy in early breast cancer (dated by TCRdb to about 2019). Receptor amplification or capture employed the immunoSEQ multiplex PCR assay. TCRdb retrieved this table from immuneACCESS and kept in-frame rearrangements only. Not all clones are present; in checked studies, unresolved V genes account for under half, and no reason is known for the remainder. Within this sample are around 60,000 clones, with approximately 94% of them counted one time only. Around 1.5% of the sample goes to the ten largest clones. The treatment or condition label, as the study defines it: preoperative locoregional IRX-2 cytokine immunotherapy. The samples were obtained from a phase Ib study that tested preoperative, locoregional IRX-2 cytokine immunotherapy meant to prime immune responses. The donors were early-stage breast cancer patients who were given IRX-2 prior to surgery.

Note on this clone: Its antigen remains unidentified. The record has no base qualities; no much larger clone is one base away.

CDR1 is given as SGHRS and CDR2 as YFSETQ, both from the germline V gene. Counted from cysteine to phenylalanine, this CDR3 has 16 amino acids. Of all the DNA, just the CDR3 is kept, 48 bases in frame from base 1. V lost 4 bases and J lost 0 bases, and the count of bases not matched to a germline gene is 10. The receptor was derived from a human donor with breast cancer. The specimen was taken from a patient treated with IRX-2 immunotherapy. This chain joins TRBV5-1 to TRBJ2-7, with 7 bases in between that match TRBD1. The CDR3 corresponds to CASSPDPGGPSYEQYF. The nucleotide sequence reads TGCGCCAGCAGCCCCGATCCAGGGGGTCCCTCCTACGAGCAGTACTTC.